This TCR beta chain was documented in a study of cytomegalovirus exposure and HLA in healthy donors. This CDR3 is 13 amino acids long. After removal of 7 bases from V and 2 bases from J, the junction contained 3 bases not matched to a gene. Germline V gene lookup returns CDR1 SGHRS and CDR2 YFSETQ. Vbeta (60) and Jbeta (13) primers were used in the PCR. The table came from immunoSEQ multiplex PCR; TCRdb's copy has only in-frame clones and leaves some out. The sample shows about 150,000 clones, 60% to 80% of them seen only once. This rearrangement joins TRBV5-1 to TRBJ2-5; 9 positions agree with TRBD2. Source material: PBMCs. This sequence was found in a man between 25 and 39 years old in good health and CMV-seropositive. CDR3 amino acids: CASQGLAQETQYF. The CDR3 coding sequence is TGCGCCAGCCAAGGACTAGCGCAAGAGACCCAGTACTTC.